This TCR beta chain derives from a study of blood T cell repertoires in COVID-19. Turning to the study itself: Material from acute and convalescent COVID-19 was sourced from the United States, Italy and Spain. The cDNA or gDNA used as material had been derived from T cells, B-cell-depleted T cells, or PBMCs.

In the source study's methods: Nucleated cell counts were estimated from reference gene primer amplification. Some clones are missing from TCRdb's copy, which holds only in-frame ones; the method was immunoSEQ multiplex PCR. V and J calls plus clone size are reproduced from that table; the DNA served to infer D and trimming. The profile shows some 70,000 clones, roughly 70% of them singletons. CDR1 SGHRS and CDR2 YFSETQ come from the germline V gene. The V and J ends lost 1 base and 9 bases, in that order; junction bases with no gene match: 1. CDR3 length: 14 amino acids. The sequence came from a man aged 55 to 69 with acute or convalescent COVID-19. The V gene is TRBV5-1, the J gene TRBJ2-1, with 13 positions matching TRBD2. The material sequenced was peripheral blood. Here the CDR3 reads CASSLTSGRAEQFF. The CDR3 DNA reads as TGCGCCAGCAGCTTGACTAGCGGGAGGGCTGAGCAGTTCTTC.